Shown below are 25 T cell receptor beta chains from a single sample sequenced in a study of human T cells and chemical hapten exposure. TCRdb re-derived calls from the RACE reads in MiXCR, one entry per CDR3 protein. The data hold approximately 79,000 distinct CDR3 sequences, with over 6.5% observed a single time. Time point in this sample: healthy volunteer bleed at 6 weeks. Total RNA came from unfractionated whole blood. Sequencing used whole blood. Source of these receptors: a male donor in good health. Some clones in this sample may be carry-over from other donors' samples.

The rearrangement uses TRBV4-3 and TRBJ2-1; no clear D gene. The CDR3 has 15 residues. Germline loops: CDR1 LGHNA, CDR2 YSLEER. V was clipped by 0 bases and J by 4 bases, with 10 bases between them. The CDR3 sequence is CASSQDLLSYNEQFF. The CDR3 DNA sequence: TGCGCCAGCAGCCAAGATTTGTTAAGTTACAATGAGCAGTTCTTC.

This clonotype occurred a few times. The V call is TRBV14, the J call TRBJ2-3, with D unclear. Trimming removed 1 base at V and 2 bases at J, with 4 bases between. Germline CDR1 SGHDN, CDR2 FVKESK. The CDR3 spans 13 residues. CDR3 protein: CASSQGHTDTQYF. The CDR3 DNA sequence: TGTGCCAGCAGCCAAGGTCACACAGATACGCAGTATTTT.

In this sample, this clonotype turned up a few times. The CDR3 loop reads CASSSGSPDTQYF. The CDR3 DNA sequence: TGTGCCAGTAGTAGCGGGAGCCCAGATACGCAGTATTTT. The chain joins TRBV19 to TRBJ2-3, with 7 bases matching TRBD2. Germline CDR1 and CDR2: LNHDA and SQIVND (reference sequence). This CDR3 contains 13 residues. J lost 4 bases, V lost 4 bases, and 2 bases had no gene match.

The sample holds a few counts of this clonotype. This CDR3 reads CASSPGRDTRANTGELFF. The CDR3 region has the DNA TGTGCCAGCAGCCCCGGCCGGGACACTCGGGCGAACACCGGGGAGCTGTTTTTT. The chain couples TRBV4-2 to TRBJ2-2; D possibly corresponds to TRBD1 (6 bases). Germline V gene lookup returns CDR1 LGHNA and CDR2 YNFKEQ. V lost 4 bases and J lost 0, with 18 bases in between. This CDR3 is built from 18 residues.

This clonotype qualifies as medium-sized. V and J are TRBV3-1 and TRBJ2-7; D not certain. Germline-derived CDR1 and CDR2 are LGHDT and YNNKEL (reference sequence). V was pared by 4 bases and J by 3 bases, with 10 bases between. The length of the CDR3 is 13 residues. The CDR3 sequence: CASSLNSGYEQYF. In DNA, the CDR3 is TGTGCCAGCAGCCTTAACTCGGGCTACGAGCAGTACTTC.

This rearrangement joins TRBV5-6 to TRBJ2-2; no firm D call. V was pared by 1 base and J by 6 bases, with 7 bases between. Germline CDR1 is SGHDT and CDR2 is YYEEEE. This CDR3 spans 13 amino acids. The CDR3 loop is CASSLKGAGELFF. The CDR3 region has the DNA TGTGCCAGCAGCTTGAAGGGCGCCGGGGAGCTGTTTTTT.

This rearrangement joins TRBV29-1 to TRBJ1-1; the D is unclear. Germline assignment: CDR1 SQVTM and CDR2 ANQGSEA. Deletions cut 1 base from V and 7 bases from J, with 7 bases between. The CDR3 runs to 11 residues. The CDR3 protein is CSVEARSEAFF. In DNA, the CDR3 is TGCAGCGTTGAAGCGCGGAGTGAAGCTTTCTTT. The full variable domain, in which reference TRBV29-1 and TRBJ1-1 provide the parts outside the CDR3, is SAVISQKPSRDICQRGTSLTIQCQVDSQVTMMFWYRQQPGQSLTLIATANQGSEATYESGFVIDKFPISRPNLTFSTLTVSNMSPEDSSIYLCSVEARSEAFFGQGTRLTVV.

This clonotype was observed a handful of times. The chain has TRBV6-5 and TRBJ2-7, with a possible D match to TRBD2 (6 bases). The CDR3 loop spans 13 amino acids. Deletions cut 3 bases from V and 5 bases from J, with 11 bases between. Germline CDR1 is MNHEY and CDR2 is SVGAGI. The CDR3 DNA reads as TGTGCCAGCAGTTATTCGGGGGTCCACGAGCAGTACTTC. The encoded protein is CASSYSGVHEQYF.

This clonotype was seen at least ten times. The genes are TRBV6-2 or TRBV6-3 and TRBJ1-1, with unresolved D. Germline-derived CDR1 and CDR2 are MNHEY and SVGEGT. The V gene lost 5 bases and the J gene lost 3 bases, with 13 bases spanning the gap. CDR3 length: 14 amino acids. CDR3 region: CASSPADGDTEAFF. The CDR3 nucleotides read TGTGCCAGCAGTCCCGCGGATGGAGACACTGAAGCTTTCTTT.

The chain is built from TRBV7-8 and TRBJ2-2, with 7 nucleotides matching TRBD2. Germline CDR1 reads SGHVS; CDR2 reads FQNEAQ. The CDR3 is 14 residues long. The V gene end was trimmed by 5 bases and the J gene end by 7 bases; junction bases not matched to a gene: 7. Here the CDR3 DNA reads TGTGCCAGCAGCGTAAACCGGGACTACGGGGAGCTGTTTTTT. Translated, it gives CASSVNRDYGELFF.

This chain connects TRBV10-3 to TRBJ2-7; D is perhaps TRBD1 (5 bases). The CDR3 consists of 14 residues. Germline values: CDR1 ENHRY, CDR2 SYGVKD. V lost 0 bases and J lost 2, with 8 bases in between. CDR3 in DNA: TGTGCCATCAGTGAGTCTACAGGCACCTACGAGCAGTACTTC. Translation: CAISESTGTYEQYF.

The V call is TRBV2, the J call TRBJ2-7; 9 bases line up with TRBD2. V trimming: 10 bases; J trimming: 3 bases; junction bases outside the gene matches: 7. The length of the CDR3 is 13 residues. Germline V CDR1 and CDR2: SNHLY, FYNNEI. The CDR3 sequence is CAIARLAVYEQYF. CDR3 nucleotide sequence: TGTGCCATCGCCCGACTAGCGGTCTACGAGCAGTACTTC.

In its sample, this clonotype was seen many times. The chain links TRBV5-4 to TRBJ2-3, with 9 bases aligning to TRBD2. V lost 0 bases and J lost 1; bases outside the gene matches: 3. The germline V gene encodes CDR1 SGHNT and CDR2 YYREEE (reference sequence). The CDR3 has 16 residues. The CDR3 DNA is TGTGCCAGCAGCTTGGCGGGACTAGCAGGCACAGATACGCAGTATTTT. It is translated as CASSLAGLAGTDTQYF.

The chain joins TRBV7-9 to TRBJ1-1; 7 bases match TRBD1. Germline V gene data show CDR1 as SEHNR and CDR2 as FQNEAQ (reference sequence). Germline trimming cut 1 base from V and 4 bases from J; bases unmatched to any gene: 6. The CDR3 is 15 amino acids. CDR3 DNA: TGTGCCAGCAGCTTAGACAGGGGTCGGGTCACTGAAGCTTTCTTT. Translation: CASSLDRGRVTEAFF.

A few counts support this clonotype. This chain uses TRBV6-1 with TRBJ2-3; the match to TRBD2 covers 11 bases. V gave up 1 base and J gave up 7 bases; unmatched junction bases: 10. CDR3 length: 17 residues. Germline values: CDR1 MNHNS, CDR2 SASEGT. The CDR3 coding sequence is TGTGCCAGCAGTGAAGGGGGTAGCGGGAGGGCCCGTTATACGCAGTATTTT. Protein: CASSEGGSGRARYTQYF.

This sequence joins TRBV10-3 and TRBJ1-5, with D perhaps TRBD1 (6 bases). Germline CDR1 is ENHRY and CDR2 is SYGVKD. This CDR3 is built from 14 residues. Trimming left V 4 bases short and J 7 bases short, with 14 bases between. CDR3 sequence: CAISGSGARQPQHF. The CDR3 nucleotides read TGTGCCATCAGTGGCTCGGGGGCTAGGCAGCCCCAGCATTTT.

The sample holds many counts of this clonotype. This rearrangement joins TRBV5-1 to TRBJ2-2; weak D call: TRBD2 (6 bases). V gave up 3 bases and J gave up 2 bases, with 11 bases separating them. The CDR3 runs 15 residues. From germline, CDR1 is SGHRS and CDR2 YFSETQ. The CDR3 region has the DNA TGCGCCAGCAGCTGGGGGACTCCCAACACCGGGGAGCTGTTTTTT. This sequence encodes CASSWGTPNTGELFF.

The chain carries TRBV5-1 and TRBJ2-2; 10 bases line up with TRBD2. This CDR3 has 18 amino acids. Germline V gene sequence: CDR1 SGHRS, CDR2 YFSETQ. V lost 2 bases and J lost 4; bases outside the gene matches: 11. In DNA form, the CDR3 reads TGCGCCAGCAGCTTTCTAGCGGGAGTAATCGGGGGCACCGGGGAGCTGTTTTTT. Amino acids: CASSFLAGVIGGTGELFF.

Written as DNA, the CDR3 is TGTGCCAGCAGCTCCGGACTAACTAATGAGCAGTTCTTC. This codes for CASSSGLTNEQFF. The chain joins TRBV11-2 to TRBJ2-1; maybe TRBD2 (6 bases). Looked up from germline, CDR1 is SGHAT and CDR2 is FQNNGV. The CDR3 is 13 amino acids. Trimming shortened V by 4 bases and J by 7 bases, and 11 bases separated the two germline ends.

This clonotype was seen at least ten times. CDR3 amino acids: CSVEDQRGRAPPDTQYF. CDR3 nucleotide sequence: TGCAGCGTTGAAGACCAACGTGGGAGGGCCCCCCCAGATACGCAGTATTTT. The genes are TRBV29-1 and TRBJ2-3; 7 bases are shared with TRBD2. CDR3 length: 17 residues. V was pared by 0 bases and J by 4 bases, with 13 bases of the junction left unmatched. Germline assignment: CDR1 SQVTM and CDR2 ANQGSEA.

This rearrangement joins TRBV10-3 to TRBJ1-6, with 7 bases matching TRBD1. The V segment lost 10 bases and the J segment 0 bases; nucleotides outside the gene matches: 9. Germline values: CDR1 ENHRY, CDR2 SYGVKD. CDR3 size: 16 residues. The CDR3 region is CASRDSPSSYNSPLHF. Written as DNA, the CDR3 is TGTGCCAGCCGGGACAGCCCAAGCTCCTATAATTCACCCCTCCACTTT.

This chain connects TRBV9 to TRBJ1-4; TRBD1 matches 8 bases. Germline CDR1 and CDR2: SGDLS and YYNGEE. The CDR3 totals 15 residues. V lost 2 bases, J lost 3 bases, and 3 bases stayed unmatched. CDR3 sequence reads: CASSVQGASNEKLFF. Here the CDR3 DNA reads TGTGCCAGCAGCGTTCAGGGGGCGTCTAATGAAAAACTGTTTTTT.

V gene TRBV7-9 combines with J gene TRBJ2-6, with TRBD2 matching 14 bases. After removal of 4 bases from V and 1 base from J, the junction contained 0 bases not matched to a gene. The CDR3 is made up of 17 amino acids. Per the germline V gene, CDR1 is SEHNR and CDR2 is FQNEAQ (reference sequence). The CDR3: CASSWTSGGSGANVLTF. The CDR3 coding sequence is TGTGCCAGCAGCTGGACTAGCGGGGGGTCTGGGGCCAACGTCCTGACTTTC.

This clonotype was counted a few times. V and J are TRBV19 and TRBJ2-7; TRBD2 matches at 9 bases. The CDR3 has 15 residues. Germline V gives CDR1 LNHDA, CDR2 SQIVND (reference sequence). The J segment lost 2 bases and the V segment lost 1 base, leaving 3 bases of the junction unmatched. The CDR3, as DNA: TGTGCCAGTAGTATAGTGGCGGGAGGGCCCTACGAGCAGTACTTC. Translation: CASSIVAGGPYEQYF. Drawing the rest from reference TRBV19 and TRBJ2-7, the complete variable domain is DGGITQSPKYLFRKEGQNVTLSCEQNLNHDAMYWYRQDPGQGLRLIYYSQIVNDFQKGDIAEGYSVSREKKESFPLTVTSAQKNPTAFYLCASSIVAGGPYEQYFGPGTRLTVT.

This clonotype was seen more than once but under ten times. The rearrangement uses TRBV6-5 and TRBJ1-3; perhaps TRBD1 as D (6 bases). Germline-derived CDR1 and CDR2 are MNHEY and SVGAGI. The CDR3 is made up of 16 amino acids. With 6 bases removed from V and 4 bases from J, the gap between germline ends came to 19 bases. In DNA form, the CDR3 reads TGTGCCAGCAGCCAAACCTGGACAGTCACAGGAAACACCATATATTTT. This encodes CASSQTWTVTGNTIYF.